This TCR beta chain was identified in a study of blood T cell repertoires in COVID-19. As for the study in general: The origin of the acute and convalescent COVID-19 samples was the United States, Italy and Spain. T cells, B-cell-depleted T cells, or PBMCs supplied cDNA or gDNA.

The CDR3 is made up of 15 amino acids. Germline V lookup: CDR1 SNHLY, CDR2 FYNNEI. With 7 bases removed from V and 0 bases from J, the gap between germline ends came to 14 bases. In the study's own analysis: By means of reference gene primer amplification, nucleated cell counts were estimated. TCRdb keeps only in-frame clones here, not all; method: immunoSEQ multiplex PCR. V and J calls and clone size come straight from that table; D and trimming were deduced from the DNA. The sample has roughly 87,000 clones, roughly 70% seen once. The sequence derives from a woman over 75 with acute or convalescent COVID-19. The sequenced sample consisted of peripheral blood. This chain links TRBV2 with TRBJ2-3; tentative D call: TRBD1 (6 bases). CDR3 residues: CASTGHPISTDTQYF. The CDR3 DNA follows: TGTGCCAGCACGGGACATCCCATAAGCACAGATACGCAGTATTTT.